This TCR beta chain appears in the sequencing data of a study of regulatory T cells in long-lasting Graves disease. Broader study findings: Favoring TRBV28, TRBJ1-2 and TRBJ2-5 was a feature seen in persistent disease.

The TCR beta library used iRepertoire HTBI primers with Arm-PCR amplification of CDR3. TCRdb ran MiXCR on the multiplex PCR reads and lists one entry per CDR3 protein. The profile covers 700,000 or so distinct CDR3 sequences, with around 32% appearing a single time and roughly 40% taken by the ten largest. Germline V lookup: CDR1 KGHDR, CDR2 SFDVKD. Trimming pared 6 bases from V and 1 base from J, leaving 5 bases between. This CDR3 is 13 amino acids long. Time point noted: persistent/refractory GD, antithyroid drugs over 5 years with positive TRAb. PBMCs provided the RNA from which the TCR library was made. This clonotype has just a few counts. What it binds is unknown.

The clonotype was recovered from a female donor with Graves disease. Sample: peripheral blood mononuclear cells (PBMCs), taken when the disease was refractory, from a patient treated with antithyroid drugs. The chain links TRBV24-1 to TRBJ2-2; no definite D call. This chain's CDR3 is CATSPRNTGELFF. The CDR3 DNA reads TGTGCCACCAGTCCCCGGAACACCGGGGAGCTGTTTTTT.